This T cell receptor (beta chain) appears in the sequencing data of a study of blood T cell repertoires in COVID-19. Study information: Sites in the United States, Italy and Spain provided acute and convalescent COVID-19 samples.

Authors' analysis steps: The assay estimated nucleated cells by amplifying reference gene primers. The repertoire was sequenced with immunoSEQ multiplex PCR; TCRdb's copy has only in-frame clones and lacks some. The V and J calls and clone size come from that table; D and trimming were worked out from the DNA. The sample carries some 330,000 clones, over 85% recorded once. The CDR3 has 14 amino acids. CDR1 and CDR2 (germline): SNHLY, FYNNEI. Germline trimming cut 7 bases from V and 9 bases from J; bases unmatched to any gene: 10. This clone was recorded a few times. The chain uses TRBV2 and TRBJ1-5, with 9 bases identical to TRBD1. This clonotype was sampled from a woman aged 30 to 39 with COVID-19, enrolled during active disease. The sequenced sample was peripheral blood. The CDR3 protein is CASTGQGTPRPQHF. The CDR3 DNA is TGTGCCAGCACGGGACAGGGCACTCCTCGGCCCCAGCATTTT.